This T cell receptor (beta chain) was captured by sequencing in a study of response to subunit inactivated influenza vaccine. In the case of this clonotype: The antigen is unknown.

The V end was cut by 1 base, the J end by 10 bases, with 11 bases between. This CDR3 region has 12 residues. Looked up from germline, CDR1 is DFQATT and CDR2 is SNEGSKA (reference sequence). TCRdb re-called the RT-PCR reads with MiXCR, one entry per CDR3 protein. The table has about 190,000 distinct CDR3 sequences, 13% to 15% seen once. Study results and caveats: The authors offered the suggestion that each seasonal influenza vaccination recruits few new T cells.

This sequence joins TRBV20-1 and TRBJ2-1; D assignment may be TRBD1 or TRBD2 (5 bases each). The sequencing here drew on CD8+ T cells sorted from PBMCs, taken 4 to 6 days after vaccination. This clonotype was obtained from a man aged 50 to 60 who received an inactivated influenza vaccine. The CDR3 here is CSARGFEGEQFF. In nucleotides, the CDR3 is TGCAGTGCTAGAGGTTTTGAGGGGGAGCAGTTCTTC.